Presented here are 31 T cell receptor beta chains from one specimen sequenced in a study of blood T cell repertoires in COVID-19. TCRdb's copy holds only in-frame clones and misses some; the assay was immunoSEQ multiplex PCR. The sample holds about 240,000 clones, around three quarters seen once. The sample comprised peripheral blood. The receptors originated from a woman aged 80 or over with acute or convalescent COVID-19.

The table lists this clone with many counts. The chain combines TRBV12-3 or TRBV12-4 with TRBJ1-3, with D hard to call. Trimming stripped 3 bases from V and 0 bases from J, with 3 bases between. The CDR3 is 13 residues long. Written as DNA, the CDR3 is TGTGCCAGCAGTTTCAGCTCTGGAAACACCATATATTTT. Translated, it gives CASSFSSGNTIYF.

The V gene is TRBV6-5, the J gene TRBJ1-1, with 9 positions matching TRBD1. V dropped 5 bases and J dropped 13; count of bases not matched to a gene: 11. CDR3 length: 13 residues. The V gene's germline CDR1 is MNHEY and CDR2 SVGAGI. DNA for the CDR3: TGTGCCAGCAGTAAGGCAGGACAGGGGTTGGTTTTCTTT. It codes for CASSKAGQGLVFF.

This chain uses TRBV12-3 or TRBV12-4 with TRBJ1-5; D possibly corresponds to TRBD1 (6 bases). The CDR3 extends over 12 amino acids. Trimming shortened V by 6 bases and J by 7 bases, and 10 bases separated the two germline ends. The CDR3 bases are TGTGCCAGCAGGACAACAGGGCAGCCCCAGCATTTT. Translating gives CASRTTGQPQHF.

The V call is TRBV28, the J call TRBJ2-5; TRBD1 agrees at 10 bases. The V and J ends lost 8 bases and 2 bases, in that order; junction bases with no gene match: 17. The CDR3 runs 18 residues. Germline loops: CDR1 MDHEN, CDR2 SYDVKM. CDR3 DNA: TGTGCCAGCCCAAAGTCGGGGACAGGGGTTACCCAACAAGAGACCCAGTACTTC. It yields the protein CASPKSGTGVTQQETQYF. Full variable domain (missing parts from reference TRBV28 and TRBJ2-5): DVKVTQSSRYLVKRTGEKVFLECVQDMDHENMFWYRQDPGLGLRLIYFSYDVKMKEKGDIPEGYSVSREKKERFSLILESASTNQTSMYLCASPKSGTGVTQQETQYFGPGTRLLVL.

This chain links TRBV5-6 with TRBJ1-1, with TRBD1 as a possible D gene (5 bases). V was cut by 3 bases and J by 8 bases, with 8 bases left in between. The CDR3 totals 11 residues. Germline-derived CDR1 and CDR2 are SGHDT and YYEEEE. The CDR3 nucleotides are TGTGCCAGCAGCTGGGGACTGGAAGCTTTCTTT. Translated, it gives CASSWGLEAFF.

The J gene is TRBJ2-7, the V gene TRBV10-3, with 11 bases aligning to TRBD2. CDR3 length: 14 residues. Germline CDR1 reads ENHRY; CDR2 reads SYGVKD. Losses at the gene ends were 3 bases for V and 2 bases for J; bases not matched to a gene: 0. The CDR3 sequence: CAISDSGGAYEQYF. In DNA form, the CDR3 reads TGTGCCATCAGTGATAGCGGGGGGGCCTACGAGCAGTACTTC.

The V gene is TRBV3-1 (or the pseudogene TRBV3-2), the J gene TRBJ2-1; 9 bases are shared with TRBD2. Germline assignment: CDR1 LGHDT and CDR2 YNNKEL (reference sequence). V shed 5 bases and J 3 bases; nucleotides not matched to a gene: 8. The CDR3 loop spans 16 amino acids. The CDR3 bases are TGTGCCAGCAGCGATAGTAGCGGGAGATTCTACAATGAGCAGTTCTTC. Translation gives CASSDSSGRFYNEQFF.

The chain couples TRBV18 to TRBJ2-6; the match to TRBD2 covers 7 bases. Trimming at V came to 3 bases and at J to 0 bases, leaving 8 bases not matched to a gene. The length of the CDR3 is 18 residues. Germline CDR1 reads KGHSH; CDR2 reads LQKENI. The CDR3, as DNA: TGTGCCAGCTCACCCTCTAGCGGTCGACTCTCTGGGGCCAACGTCCTGACTTTC. Translated: CASSPSSGRLSGANVLTF.

V usage is TRBV7-2 and J usage is TRBJ1-6; D perhaps matches TRBD1 (6 bases). V shed 7 bases and J shed 2 bases, with 15 bases lying between them. The V gene's germline CDR1 is SGHTA and CDR2 FQGNSA. CDR3 size: 16 residues. The CDR3 coding sequence is TGTGCCAGCATAAAGGACAGCGCTACCTATAATTCACCCCTCCACTTT. This codes for CASIKDSATYNSPLHF.

The chain links TRBV19 to TRBJ2-4; 8 bases fit TRBD1. Germline CDR1 and CDR2: LNHDA and SQIVND (reference sequence). J was trimmed by 0 bases and V by 5 bases; bases with no gene match: 9. This CDR3 is 17 amino acids long. CDR3 sequence (DNA): TGTGCCAGTAGTGGCGGGGACAGGCCGCTAGCCAAAAACATTCAGTACTTC. Translating it yields CASSGGDRPLAKNIQYF.

The rearrangement joins TRBV25-1 to TRBJ1-2, with TRBD1 identical over 8 bases. Trimming took 4 bases from V and 6 from J; bases not matched to a gene: 7. This CDR3 is 14 amino acids long. Germline loops: CDR1 MGHDK, CDR2 SYGVNS. In DNA, the CDR3 is TGTGCCAGCAGTGGGGGGCAGGGGGCAAATGGCTACACCTTC. The encoded protein is CASSGGQGANGYTF.

The chain links TRBV20-1 to TRBJ2-1; 7 bases are a match to TRBD1. Germline V gene lookup returns CDR1 DFQATT and CDR2 SNEGSKA (reference sequence). Trimming at V came to 3 bases and at J to 6 bases, leaving 14 bases not matched to a gene. The CDR3 sequence is 16 residues long. The CDR3 sequence is CSASPLTGVSGNEQFF. The CDR3 coding sequence is TGCAGTGCTAGTCCACTTACAGGGGTTTCTGGCAATGAGCAGTTCTTC.

In its sample, this clone was seen once. V and J are TRBV7-9 and TRBJ1-4, with D possibly TRBD1 on 5 matching bases. The CDR3 has 16 residues. V lost 1 base, J lost 1 base, and 10 bases lay in between. Germline CDR1 SEHNR, CDR2 FQNEAQ (reference sequence). CDR3: CASSLDGGITNEKLFF. In DNA form, the CDR3 reads TGTGCCAGCAGCTTAGATGGGGGGATAACTAATGAAAAACTGTTTTTT.

The chain recombines TRBV3-1 (or the pseudogene TRBV3-2) with TRBJ1-1; unclear D gene. Germline loops: CDR1 LGHDT, CDR2 YNNKEL (reference sequence). V was shortened by 1 base and J by 6 bases, with 12 bases between the two germline ends. The CDR3 totals 14 residues. The chain's CDR3 is CASSQGSRVSEAFF. The CDR3 nucleotides are TGTGCCAGCAGCCAAGGGTCACGGGTCTCTGAAGCTTTCTTT.

V and J are TRBV6-5 and TRBJ1-1, with D possibly being TRBD1 (6 bases). CDR3 size: 15 residues. V was clipped by 6 bases and J by 4 bases, with 18 bases between them. Germline lookup yields CDR1 MNHEY and CDR2 SVGAGI. The CDR3 sequence is CASRPGRGGITEAFF. CDR3 nucleotide sequence: TGTGCCAGCAGACCCGGGAGGGGGGGGATCACTGAAGCTTTCTTT.

This chain uses TRBV19 with TRBJ2-7, with D perhaps matching TRBD1 (6 bases). Germline CDR1 LNHDA, CDR2 SQIVND (reference sequence). V lost 5 bases and J 2 bases, leaving 13 bases between the germline ends. The CDR3 loop spans 14 amino acids. CDR3 loop: CASSPRGRTYEQYF. DNA of the CDR3: TGTGCCAGTAGTCCCAGGGGTCGGACCTACGAGCAGTACTTC.

The chain uses TRBV4-2 and TRBJ2-7, with 8 positions matching TRBD2. Germline CDR1 is LGHNA and CDR2 is YNFKEQ. After removal of 7 bases from V and 1 base from J, the junction contained 9 bases not matched to a gene. The CDR3 is made up of 15 amino acids. DNA for the CDR3: TGTGCCAGCACCCGCACTAGCGGCAGTTCCTACGAGCAGTACTTC. As protein: CASTRTSGSSYEQYF.

This clone was seen just once. This chain connects TRBV18 to TRBJ1-5, with D hard to call. There are 13 residues in the CDR3. Per the germline V gene, CDR1 is KGHSH and CDR2 is LQKENI. V dropped 4 bases and J dropped 0 bases, with 4 bases sitting between them. The DNA for the CDR3 is TGTGCCAGCTCACGGGCTAGCAATCAGCCCCAGCATTTT. Translation: CASSRASNQPQHF.

The V and J genes are TRBV3-1 (or the pseudogene TRBV3-2) and TRBJ1-2; a possible D gene is TRBD1 (6 bases). The CDR3 loop spans 13 amino acids. V was shortened by 0 bases and J by 6 bases, with 8 bases between the two germline ends. CDR1 LGHDT and CDR2 YNNKEL come from the germline V gene (reference sequence). The CDR3 is CASSQEQGNGYTF. The CDR3 bases are TGTGCCAGCAGCCAAGAACAGGGCAATGGCTACACCTTC.

The chain is built from TRBV5-1 and TRBJ2-1, with 13 bases identical to TRBD2. CDR3 length equals 22 residues. CDR1 and CDR2 from the germline V gene are SGHRS and YFSETQ. The V gene end was trimmed by 0 bases and the J gene end by 1 base; junction bases not matched to a gene: 16. The CDR3 is CASSLGTLGLAGALISYNEQFF. Here the CDR3 DNA reads TGCGCCAGCAGCTTGGGAACCTTAGGACTAGCGGGAGCCCTTATATCCTACAATGAGCAGTTCTTC. Variable domain in full (rest from reference TRBV5-1 and TRBJ2-1): KAGVTQTPRYLIKTRGQQVTLSCSPISGHRSVSWYQQTPGQGLQFLFEYFSETQRNKGNFPGRFSGRQFSNSRSEMNVSTLELGDSALYLCASSLGTLGLAGALISYNEQFFGPGTRLTVL.

V usage is TRBV5-4 and J usage is TRBJ1-4; a possible D gene is TRBD1 (5 bases). Germline loops: CDR1 SGHNT, CDR2 YYREEE (reference sequence). CDR3 size: 15 residues. The V and J ends lost 4 bases and 9 bases respectively, with 19 bases between them. CDR3 sequence: CASSNPGDSRKKLFF. The CDR3, as DNA: TGTGCCAGCAGCAACCCCGGGGACTCCCGGAAAAAACTGTTTTTT.

V gene TRBV15 combines with J gene TRBJ2-1, with 7 positions matching TRBD1. V shed 1 base and J 5 bases; nucleotides not matched to a gene: 5. This CDR3 is built from 15 residues. Looked up from germline, CDR1 is LNHNV and CDR2 is YYDKDF (reference sequence). The CDR3 reads CATSRAPGQNNEQFF. In DNA, the CDR3 is TGTGCCACCAGCAGAGCCCCGGGACAGAACAATGAGCAGTTCTTC. The full variable domain, completed using reference TRBV15 and TRBJ2-1, is DAMVIQNPRYQVTQFGKPVTLSCSQTLNHNVMYWYQQKSSQAPKLLFHYYDKDFNNEADTPDNFQSRRPNTSFCFLDIRSPGLGDTAMYLCATSRAPGQNNEQFFGPGTRLTVL.

The J gene is TRBJ2-1, the V gene TRBV5-6, with TRBD1 matching over 7 bases. Germline loops: CDR1 SGHDT, CDR2 YYEEEE. V shed 4 bases, J shed 4 bases, and the junction held 8 bases outside the gene matches. CDR3 length: 15 amino acids. In nucleotides, the CDR3 is TGTGCCAGCAGCAGGGACAGTTTATTGTACAATGAGCAGTTCTTC. As protein: CASSRDSLLYNEQFF.

This clone appeared a single time. The chain has TRBV12-3 or TRBV12-4 and TRBJ2-7; 7 bases are a match to TRBD2. The CDR3 runs 13 residues. Trimming took 6 bases from V and 3 from J; bases not matched to a gene: 5. Here the CDR3 reads CASRRGLIYEQYF. DNA of the CDR3: TGTGCCAGCAGGCGGGGACTAATCTACGAGCAGTACTTC.

The V call is TRBV11-2, the J call TRBJ1-2, with TRBD1 matching over 8 bases. Germline V CDR1 and CDR2: SGHAT, FQNNGV. V trimming: 4 bases; J trimming: 4 bases; junction bases outside the gene matches: 8. CDR3 length equals 15 residues. CDR3 residues: CASSSADRAFYGYTF. The CDR3 coding sequence is TGTGCCAGCAGCTCAGCGGACAGGGCTTTCTATGGCTACACCTTC. Filled out from reference TRBV11-2 and TRBJ1-2, the complete variable domain reads EAGVAQSPRYKIIEKRQSVAFWCNPISGHATLYWYQQILGQGPKLLIQFQNNGVVDDSQLPKDRFSAERLKGVDSTLKIQPAKLEDSAVYLCASSSADRAFYGYTFGSGTRLTVV.

This clone was detected ten times or more. The chain has TRBV7-2 and TRBJ1-3, with TRBD1 identical over 8 bases. Germline CDR1 and CDR2: SGHTA and FQGNSA. The V and J ends lost 4 bases and 0 bases, in that order; junction bases with no gene match: 11. The CDR3 is 18 amino acids. CDR3 bases: TGTGCCAGCAGCTCCGGGACAGGATTAAGCCGCTCTGGAAACACCATATATTTT. Translated: CASSSGTGLSRSGNTIYF.

The J gene is TRBJ2-5, the V gene TRBV5-1, with 8 bases matching TRBD1. The CDR3 covers 14 residues. Trimming cost V 4 bases and J 5 bases; bases outside gene matches: 7. The germline V gene encodes CDR1 SGHRS and CDR2 YFSETQ. DNA of the CDR3: TGCGCCAGCAGCGCAGGGGGCTTCGGGGAGACCCAGTACTTC. This translates into CASSAGGFGETQYF.

This chain connects TRBV4-3 to TRBJ2-2, with 7 bases identical to TRBD1. V shed 0 bases and J 5 bases; nucleotides not matched to a gene: 6. Germline V gene sequence: CDR1 LGHNA, CDR2 YSLEER. The CDR3 has 16 amino acids. This CDR3 is CASSQDATGETGELFF. CDR3 coding DNA: TGCGCCAGCAGCCAAGATGCAACAGGGGAAACCGGGGAGCTGTTTTTT.

The CDR3 loop is CALRDNNQPQHF. CDR3 DNA: TGTGCCCTCCGGGACAACAATCAGCCCCAGCATTTT. J is TRBJ1-5 and V is TRBV10-3; TRBD1 might be the D (6 bases). The CDR3 totals 12 residues. The germline V gene has CDR1 ENHRY and CDR2 SYGVKD. The ends were cut back, 11 bases at V and 3 bases at J, with 11 bases in the middle.

The chain is built from TRBV30 and TRBJ2-5, with D possibly TRBD1 on 5 matching bases. The CDR3 contains 13 residues. The germline V gene has CDR1 GTSNPN and CDR2 SVGIG (reference sequence). V was shortened by 0 bases and J by 4 bases, with 9 bases between the two germline ends. The CDR3 nucleotides read TGTGCCTGGAGTGTAGGGGCCGGAGAGACCCAGTACTTC. Translation gives CAWSVGAGETQYF.

V gene TRBV11-2 combines with J gene TRBJ1-2; 7 bases align to TRBD1. This CDR3 comprises 14 residues. Germline V CDR1 and CDR2: SGHAT, FQNNGV. V trimming: 2 bases; J trimming: 4 bases; junction bases outside the gene matches: 4. The CDR3 nucleotides are TGTGCCAGCAGCTTACAGGGGGTGGGCTATGGCTACACCTTC. As protein: CASSLQGVGYGYTF.